The 7 T cell receptor beta chains below come from one sample, sequenced in a study of radiation and T cells in renal cell carcinoma. The repertoire was sequenced with immunoSEQ multiplex PCR; TCRdb's copy has only in-frame clones and lacks some. The profile shows fewer than 200,000 clones, about 88% of them singletons. Time point denoted: blood 4 weeks post-SBRT, at nephrectomy. The treatment here: 15 Gy SBRT to primary tumor, nephrectomy 4 weeks later. The source material was blood, sampled from a patient whose treatment included radiotherapy and nephrectomy. These receptors were collected from a woman aged 45 to 65 with renal cell carcinoma.

This rearrangement joins TRBV19 to TRBJ1-1, with D unclear. V was trimmed by 6 bases and J by 4 bases, leaving 12 bases between them. CDR1 LNHDA and CDR2 SQIVND come from the germline V gene (reference sequence). The CDR3 length is 13 residues. The CDR3 nucleotides read TGTGCCAGTAGCAGGATGTGGAGCACTGAAGCTTTCTTT. Translating gives CASSRMWSTEAFF.

J is TRBJ1-6 and V is TRBV6-1; D uncertain. CDR3 length: 12 amino acids. Trimming took 8 bases from V and 2 from J, leaving 4 bases between them. Germline V gene sequence: CDR1 MNHNS, CDR2 SASEGT. Here the CDR3 reads CASVAYNSPLHF. The CDR3 DNA reads as TGTGCCAGCGTGGCCTATAATTCACCCCTCCACTTT.

CDR3 protein: CASSYNRRGAYNEQFF. CDR3 bases: TGTGCCAGCAGTTACAATCGAAGGGGAGCGTACAATGAGCAGTTCTTC. The rearrangement joins TRBV6-5 to TRBJ2-1; D tentatively fits TRBD1 or TRBD2 (5 bases each). Trimming pared 2 bases from V and 4 bases from J, leaving 15 bases between. The V gene's germline CDR1 is MNHEY and CDR2 SVGAGI. This CDR3 is 16 amino acids long.

The V and J genes are TRBV2 and TRBJ2-5; 12 nucleotides align to TRBD1. The CDR3 spans 13 residues. The V gene's germline CDR1 is SNHLY and CDR2 FYNNEI. J gave up 7 bases and V 6 bases, and 3 bases lay outside the gene matches. The CDR3 region is CASRGQGAGTQYF. As DNA, the CDR3 is TGTGCCAGCAGGGGACAGGGGGCAGGGACCCAGTACTTC.

This chain links TRBV18 with TRBJ1-2; 7 nucleotides agree with TRBD1. CDR1 and CDR2 (germline): KGHSH, LQKENI. This CDR3 spans 14 amino acids. V shed 5 bases and J 6 bases; nucleotides not matched to a gene: 9. CDR3 sequence (DNA): TGTGCCAGCTCAAGTCTCACAGGGGTGGATGGCTACACCTTC. This translates into CASSSLTGVDGYTF.

V is TRBV6-6 and J is TRBJ2-6; no reliable D call. This CDR3 contains 14 residues. The germline gives CDR1 MNHNY, CDR2 SVGAGI (reference sequence). The V end was cut by 0 bases, the J end by 1 base, with 1 base between. The CDR3 DNA sequence: TGTGCCAGCAGTTACTCGTCTGGGGCCAACGTCCTGACTTTC. This translates into CASSYSSGANVLTF.

The rearrangement joins TRBV6-1 to TRBJ2-7; D call uncertain. The germline gives CDR1 MNHNS, CDR2 SASEGT. CDR3 length: 13 amino acids. Trimming stripped 1 base from V and 6 bases from J, with 10 bases between. The CDR3 protein is CASSEDKPLEQYF. The CDR3 DNA is TGTGCCAGCAGTGAAGACAAACCACTCGAGCAGTACTTC.